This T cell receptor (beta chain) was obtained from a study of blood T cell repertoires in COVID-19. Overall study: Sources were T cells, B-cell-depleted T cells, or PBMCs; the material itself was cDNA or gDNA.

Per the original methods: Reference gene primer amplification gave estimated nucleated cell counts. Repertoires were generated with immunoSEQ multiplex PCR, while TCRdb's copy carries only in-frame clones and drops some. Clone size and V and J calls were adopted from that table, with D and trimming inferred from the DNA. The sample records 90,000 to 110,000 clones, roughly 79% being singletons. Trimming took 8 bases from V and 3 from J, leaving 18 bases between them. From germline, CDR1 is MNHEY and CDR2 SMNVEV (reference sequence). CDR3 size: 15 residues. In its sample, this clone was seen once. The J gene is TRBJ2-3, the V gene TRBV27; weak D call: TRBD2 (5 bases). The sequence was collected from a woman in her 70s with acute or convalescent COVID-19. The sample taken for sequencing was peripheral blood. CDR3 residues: CASRLEGVGTDTQYF. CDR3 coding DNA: TGTGCCAGCCGACTCGAGGGCGTTGGAACAGATACGCAGTATTTT.